The present TCR beta chain was sequenced within a study of regulatory T cells in long-lasting Graves disease. Time point in this sample: persistent/refractory GD, antithyroid drugs over 5 years with positive TRAb. Following extraction of RNA from PBMCs, that RNA was used to make the TCR library. This clonotype was detected only a few times. What it binds is unknown. Study-level findings and limits: Between persistent patients, roughly 2,600 public clonotypes were shared, exceeding the 966 shared between new patients.

The CDR3 contains 15 residues. Germline V gene sequence: CDR1 SGHRS, CDR2 YFSETQ. Deletions cut 1 base from V and 6 bases from J, with 17 bases between. Researchers made TCR beta libraries by using iRepertoire HTBI primers and running Arm-PCR on CDR3 regions. Original handling: Sequenced samples collectively carried 62 TRBV and some 15 TRBJ segments. TCRdb passed the multiplex PCR reads through MiXCR, listing each CDR3 protein once. TCRdb, rather than the study authors, made the V and J calls. The profile covers about 460,000 distinct CDR3 sequences, with roughly 23% appearing a single time and less than 15% taken by the ten largest.

This TCR came from a female donor with Graves disease. The material was peripheral blood mononuclear cells (PBMCs), obtained when the disease was refractory, from a patient treated with antithyroid drugs. The chain has TRBV5-1 and TRBJ2-7; D call uncertain. Here the CDR3 DNA reads TGCGCCAGCAGCTTGTTGCGACTCCCGGGCTTCGAGCAGTACTTC. Protein sequence: CASSLLRLPGFEQYF.